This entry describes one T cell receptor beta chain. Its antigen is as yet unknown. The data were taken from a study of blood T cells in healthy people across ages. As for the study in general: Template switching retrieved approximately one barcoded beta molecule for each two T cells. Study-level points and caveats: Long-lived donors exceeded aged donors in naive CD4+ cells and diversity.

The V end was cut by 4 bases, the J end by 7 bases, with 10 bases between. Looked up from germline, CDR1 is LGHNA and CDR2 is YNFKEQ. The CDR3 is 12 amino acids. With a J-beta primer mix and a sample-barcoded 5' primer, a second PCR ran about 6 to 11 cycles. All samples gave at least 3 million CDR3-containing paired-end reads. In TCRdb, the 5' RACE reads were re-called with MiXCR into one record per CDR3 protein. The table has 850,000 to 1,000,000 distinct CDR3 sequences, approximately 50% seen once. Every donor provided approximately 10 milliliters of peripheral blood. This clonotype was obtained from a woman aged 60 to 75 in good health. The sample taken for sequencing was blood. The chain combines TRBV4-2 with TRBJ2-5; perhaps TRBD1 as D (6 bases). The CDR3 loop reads CASSRVGGTQYF. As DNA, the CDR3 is TGTGCCAGCAGCCGAGTAGGGGGGACCCAGTACTTC.